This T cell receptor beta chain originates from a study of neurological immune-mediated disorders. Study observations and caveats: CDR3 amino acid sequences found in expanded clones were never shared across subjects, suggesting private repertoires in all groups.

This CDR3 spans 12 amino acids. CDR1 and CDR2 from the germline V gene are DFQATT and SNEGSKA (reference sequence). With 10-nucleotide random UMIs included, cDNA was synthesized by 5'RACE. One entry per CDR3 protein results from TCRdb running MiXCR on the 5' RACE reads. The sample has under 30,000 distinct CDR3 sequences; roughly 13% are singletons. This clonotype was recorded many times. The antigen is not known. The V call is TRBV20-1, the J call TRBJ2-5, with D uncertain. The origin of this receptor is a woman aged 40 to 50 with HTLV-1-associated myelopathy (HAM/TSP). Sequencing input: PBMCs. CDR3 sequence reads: CSPRVVQETQYF. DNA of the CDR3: TGCAGCCCCCGTGTAGTTCAAGAGACCCAGTACTTC.